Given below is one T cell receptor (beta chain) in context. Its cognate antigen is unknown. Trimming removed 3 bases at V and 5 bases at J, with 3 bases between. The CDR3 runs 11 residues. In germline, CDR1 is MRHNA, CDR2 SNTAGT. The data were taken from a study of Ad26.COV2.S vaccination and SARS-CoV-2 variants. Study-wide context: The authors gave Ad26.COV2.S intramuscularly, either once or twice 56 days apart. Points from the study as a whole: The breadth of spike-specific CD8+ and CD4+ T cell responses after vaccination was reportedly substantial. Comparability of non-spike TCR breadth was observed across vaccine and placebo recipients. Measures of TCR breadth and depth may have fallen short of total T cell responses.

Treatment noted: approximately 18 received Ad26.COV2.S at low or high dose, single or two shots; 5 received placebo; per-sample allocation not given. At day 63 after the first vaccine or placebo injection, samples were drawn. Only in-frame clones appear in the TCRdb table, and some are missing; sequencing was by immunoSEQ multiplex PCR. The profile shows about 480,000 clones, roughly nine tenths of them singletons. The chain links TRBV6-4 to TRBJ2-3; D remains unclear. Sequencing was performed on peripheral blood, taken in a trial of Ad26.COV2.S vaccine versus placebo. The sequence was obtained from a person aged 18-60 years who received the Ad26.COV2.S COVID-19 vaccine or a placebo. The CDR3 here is CASSERDTQYF. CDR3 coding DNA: TGTGCCAGCAGTGAGAGAGATACGCAGTATTTT.